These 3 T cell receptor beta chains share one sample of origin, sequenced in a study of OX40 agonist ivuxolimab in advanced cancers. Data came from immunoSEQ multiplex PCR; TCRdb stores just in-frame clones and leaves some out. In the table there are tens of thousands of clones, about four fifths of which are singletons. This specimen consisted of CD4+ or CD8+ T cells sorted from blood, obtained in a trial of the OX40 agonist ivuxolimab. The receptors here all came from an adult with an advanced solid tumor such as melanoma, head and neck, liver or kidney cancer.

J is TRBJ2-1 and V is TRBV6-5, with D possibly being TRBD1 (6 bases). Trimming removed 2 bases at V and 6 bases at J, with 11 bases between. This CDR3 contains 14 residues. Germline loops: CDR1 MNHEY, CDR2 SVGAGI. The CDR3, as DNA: TGTGCCAGCAGTTACACTGGGACATCCAATGAGCAGTTCTTC. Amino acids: CASSYTGTSNEQFF.

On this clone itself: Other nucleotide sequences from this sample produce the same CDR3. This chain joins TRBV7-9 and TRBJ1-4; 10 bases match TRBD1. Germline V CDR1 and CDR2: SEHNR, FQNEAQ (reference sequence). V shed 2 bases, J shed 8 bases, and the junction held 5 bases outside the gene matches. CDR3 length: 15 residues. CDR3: CASSLTTGGEEKLFF. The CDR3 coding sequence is TGTGCCAGCAGCTTAACGACAGGGGGCGAGGAAAAACTGTTTTTT.

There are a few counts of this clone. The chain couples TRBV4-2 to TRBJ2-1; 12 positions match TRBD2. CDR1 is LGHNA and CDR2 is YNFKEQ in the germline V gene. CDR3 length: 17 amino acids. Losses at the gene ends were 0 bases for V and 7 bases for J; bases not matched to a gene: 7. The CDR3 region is CASSQDASGRGYNEQFF. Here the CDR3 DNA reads TGTGCCAGCAGCCAAGATGCTAGCGGGAGGGGTTATAATGAGCAGTTCTTC.